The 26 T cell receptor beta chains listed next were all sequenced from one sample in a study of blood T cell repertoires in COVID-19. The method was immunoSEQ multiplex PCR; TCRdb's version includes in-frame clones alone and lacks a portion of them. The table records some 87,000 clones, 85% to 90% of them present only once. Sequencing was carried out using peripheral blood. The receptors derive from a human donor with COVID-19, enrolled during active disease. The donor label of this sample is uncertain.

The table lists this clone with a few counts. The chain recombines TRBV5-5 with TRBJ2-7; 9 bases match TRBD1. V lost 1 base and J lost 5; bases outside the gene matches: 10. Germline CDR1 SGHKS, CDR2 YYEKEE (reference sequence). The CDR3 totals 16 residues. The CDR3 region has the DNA TGTGCCAGCAGCTTGCCACAGGGGGCAGGTCTTGACGAGCAGTACTTC. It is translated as CASSLPQGAGLDEQYF.

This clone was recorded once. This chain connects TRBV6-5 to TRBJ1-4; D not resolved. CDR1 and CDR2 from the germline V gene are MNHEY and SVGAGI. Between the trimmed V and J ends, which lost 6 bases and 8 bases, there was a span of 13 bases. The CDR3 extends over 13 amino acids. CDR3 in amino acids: CASRLSGAEKLFF. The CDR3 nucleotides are TGTGCCAGCAGACTATCGGGTGCCGAAAAACTGTTTTTT.

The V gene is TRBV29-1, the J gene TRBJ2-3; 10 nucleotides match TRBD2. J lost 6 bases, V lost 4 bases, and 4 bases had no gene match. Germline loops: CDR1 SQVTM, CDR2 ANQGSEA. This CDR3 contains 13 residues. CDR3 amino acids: CSVARLAGDTQYF. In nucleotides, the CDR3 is TGCAGCGTTGCACGACTAGCGGGTGATACGCAGTATTTT.

The CDR3: CASTQTGGDEAKNIQYF. The DNA of the CDR3 is TGCGCCAGCACGCAAACAGGGGGCGACGAAGCCAAAAACATTCAGTACTTC. The gene calls are TRBV5-1 and TRBJ2-4; 9 bases agree with TRBD1. V was pared by 6 bases and J by 0 bases, with 10 bases of the junction left unmatched. This CDR3 is 17 amino acids long. The germline gives CDR1 SGHRS, CDR2 YFSETQ.

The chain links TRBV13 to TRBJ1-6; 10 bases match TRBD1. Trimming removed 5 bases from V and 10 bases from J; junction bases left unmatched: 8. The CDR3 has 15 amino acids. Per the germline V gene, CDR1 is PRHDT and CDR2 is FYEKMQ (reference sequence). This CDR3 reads CASSLRDRGLSPLHF. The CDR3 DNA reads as TGTGCCAGCAGCCTCCGGGACAGGGGCCTCTCACCCCTCCACTTT.

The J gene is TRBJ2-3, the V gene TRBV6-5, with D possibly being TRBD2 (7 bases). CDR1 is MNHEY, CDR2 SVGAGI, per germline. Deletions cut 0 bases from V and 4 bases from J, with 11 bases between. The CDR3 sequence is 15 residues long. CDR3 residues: CASSYSNGGPDTQYF. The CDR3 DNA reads TGTGCCAGCAGTTACTCGAACGGGGGGCCAGATACGCAGTATTTT.

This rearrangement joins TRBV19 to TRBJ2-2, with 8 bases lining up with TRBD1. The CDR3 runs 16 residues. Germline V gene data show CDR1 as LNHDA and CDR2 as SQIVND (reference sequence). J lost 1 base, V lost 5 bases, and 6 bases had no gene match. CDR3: CASSVQGAGNTGELFF. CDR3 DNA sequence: TGTGCCAGTAGTGTCCAGGGGGCTGGGAACACCGGGGAGCTGTTTTTT.

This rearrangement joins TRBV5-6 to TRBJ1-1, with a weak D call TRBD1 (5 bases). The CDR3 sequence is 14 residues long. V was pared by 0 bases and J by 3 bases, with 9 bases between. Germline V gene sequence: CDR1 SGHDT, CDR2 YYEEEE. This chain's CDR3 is CASSLGQGYTEAFF. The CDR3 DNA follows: TGTGCCAGCAGCTTGGGTCAGGGTTACACTGAAGCTTTCTTT.

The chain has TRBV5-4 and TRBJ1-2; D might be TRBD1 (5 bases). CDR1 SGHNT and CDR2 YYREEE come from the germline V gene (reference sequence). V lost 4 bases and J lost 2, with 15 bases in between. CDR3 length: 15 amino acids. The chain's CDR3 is CASSPIPTENYGYTF. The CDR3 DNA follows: TGTGCCAGCAGCCCCATCCCGACAGAAAACTATGGCTACACCTTC. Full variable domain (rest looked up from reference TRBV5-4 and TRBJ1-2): ETGVTQSPTHLIKTRGQQVTLRCSSQSGHNTVSWYQQALGQGPQFIFQYYREEENGRGNFPPRFSGLQFPNYSSELNVNALELDDSALYLCASSPIPTENYGYTFGSGTRLTVV.

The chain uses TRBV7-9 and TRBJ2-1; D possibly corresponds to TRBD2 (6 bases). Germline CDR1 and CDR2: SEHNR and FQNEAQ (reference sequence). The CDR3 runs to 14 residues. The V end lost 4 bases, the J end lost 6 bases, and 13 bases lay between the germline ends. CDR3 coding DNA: TGTGCCAGCAGCTCCCGGCGGGAACCCAATGAGCAGTTCTTC. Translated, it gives CASSSRREPNEQFF.

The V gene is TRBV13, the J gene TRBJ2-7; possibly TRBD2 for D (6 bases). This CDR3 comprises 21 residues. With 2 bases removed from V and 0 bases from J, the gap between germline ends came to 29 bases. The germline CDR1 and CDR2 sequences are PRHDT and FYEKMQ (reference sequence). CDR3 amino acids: CASSLTGDRPGLFRSSYEQYF. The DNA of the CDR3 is TGTGCCAGCAGCTTAACGGGGGATAGACCAGGCCTGTTCCGGAGCTCCTACGAGCAGTACTTC.

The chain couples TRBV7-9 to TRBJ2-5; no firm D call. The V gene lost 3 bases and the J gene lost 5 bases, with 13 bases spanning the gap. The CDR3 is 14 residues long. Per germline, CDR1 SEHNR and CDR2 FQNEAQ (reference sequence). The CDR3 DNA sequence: TGTGCCAGCAGCTTCGCTCGGTTCGGGGAGACCCAGTACTTC. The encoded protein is CASSFARFGETQYF.

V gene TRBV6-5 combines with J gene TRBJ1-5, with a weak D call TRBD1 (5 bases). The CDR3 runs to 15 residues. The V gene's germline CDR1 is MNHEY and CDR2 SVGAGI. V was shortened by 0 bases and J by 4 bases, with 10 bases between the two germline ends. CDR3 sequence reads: CASSYSARDNQPQHF. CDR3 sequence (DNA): TGTGCCAGCAGTTACTCGGCCAGGGATAATCAGCCCCAGCATTTT.

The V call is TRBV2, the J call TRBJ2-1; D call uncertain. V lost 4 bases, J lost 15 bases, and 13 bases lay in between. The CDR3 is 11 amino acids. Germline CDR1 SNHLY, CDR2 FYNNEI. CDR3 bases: TGTGCCAGCAGTGGTCGTAATCAACTGTTCTTC. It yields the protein CASSGRNQLFF.

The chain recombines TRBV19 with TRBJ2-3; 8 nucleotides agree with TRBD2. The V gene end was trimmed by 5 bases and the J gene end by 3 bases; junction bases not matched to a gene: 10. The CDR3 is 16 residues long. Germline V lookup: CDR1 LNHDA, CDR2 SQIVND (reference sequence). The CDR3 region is CASSGGWRGETDTQYF. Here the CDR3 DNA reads TGTGCCAGTAGTGGCGGGTGGCGGGGGGAAACAGATACGCAGTATTTT.

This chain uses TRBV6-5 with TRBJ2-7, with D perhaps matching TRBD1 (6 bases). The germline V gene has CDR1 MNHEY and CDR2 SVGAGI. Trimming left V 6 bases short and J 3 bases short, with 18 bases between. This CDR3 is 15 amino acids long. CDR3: CASSSLGQKYYEQYF. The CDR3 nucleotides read TGTGCCAGCAGCTCTCTTGGACAGAAATACTACGAGCAGTACTTC.

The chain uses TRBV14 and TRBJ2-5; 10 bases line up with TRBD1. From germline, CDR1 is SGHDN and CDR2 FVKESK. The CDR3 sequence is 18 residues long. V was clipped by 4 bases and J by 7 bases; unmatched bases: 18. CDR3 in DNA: TGTGCCAGCAGCCCCCCTGTTCGGACAGGGGGAGTCCGGAGGACCCAGTACTTC. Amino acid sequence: CASSPPVRTGGVRRTQYF.

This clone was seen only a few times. As DNA, the CDR3 is TGTGCCAGCAGTGTAAGTCAGCGGCGGGATGGTCGAGAGCAGTACTTC. This encodes CASSVSQRRDGREQYF. The rearrangement uses TRBV2 and TRBJ2-7, with D tentatively TRBD2 (6 bases). CDR3 length equals 16 residues. In germline, CDR1 is SNHLY, CDR2 FYNNEI. V was shortened by 4 bases and J by 7 bases, with 23 bases between the two germline ends.

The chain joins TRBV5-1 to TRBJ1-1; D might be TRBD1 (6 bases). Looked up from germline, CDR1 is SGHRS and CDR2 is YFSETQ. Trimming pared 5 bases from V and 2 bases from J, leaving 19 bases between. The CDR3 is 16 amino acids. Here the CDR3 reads CASRLRVGDTNTEAFF. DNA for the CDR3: TGCGCCAGCAGATTGAGAGTAGGGGACACCAACACTGAAGCTTTCTTT. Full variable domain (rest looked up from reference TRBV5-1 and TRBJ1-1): KAGVTQTPRYLIKTRGQQVTLSCSPISGHRSVSWYQQTPGQGLQFLFEYFSETQRNKGNFPGRFSGRQFSNSRSEMNVSTLELGDSALYLCASRLRVGDTNTEAFFGQGTRLTVV.

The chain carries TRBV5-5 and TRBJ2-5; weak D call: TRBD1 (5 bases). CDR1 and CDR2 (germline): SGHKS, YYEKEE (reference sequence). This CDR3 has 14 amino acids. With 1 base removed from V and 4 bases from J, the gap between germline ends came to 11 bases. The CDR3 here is CASSLNSQGETQYF. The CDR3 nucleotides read TGTGCCAGCAGCTTGAATAGCCAGGGAGAGACCCAGTACTTC.

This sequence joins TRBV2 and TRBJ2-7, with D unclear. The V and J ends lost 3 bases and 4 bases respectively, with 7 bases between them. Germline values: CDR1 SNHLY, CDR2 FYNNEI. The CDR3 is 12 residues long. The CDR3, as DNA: TGTGCCAGCAGTGACCCTAGATACGAGCAGTACTTC. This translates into CASSDPRYEQYF.

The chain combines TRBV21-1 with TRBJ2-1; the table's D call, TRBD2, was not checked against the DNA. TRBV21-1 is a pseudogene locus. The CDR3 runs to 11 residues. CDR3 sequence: CACSGVVEQFF. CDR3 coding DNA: TGTGCTTGCTCGGGGGTGGTCGAGCAGTTCTTC.

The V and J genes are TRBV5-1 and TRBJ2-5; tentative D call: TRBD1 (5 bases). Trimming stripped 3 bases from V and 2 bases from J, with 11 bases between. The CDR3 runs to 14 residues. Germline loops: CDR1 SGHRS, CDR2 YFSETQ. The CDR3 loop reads CASSYSQGQETQYF. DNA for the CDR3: TGCGCCAGCAGCTATAGCCAGGGACAAGAGACCCAGTACTTC.

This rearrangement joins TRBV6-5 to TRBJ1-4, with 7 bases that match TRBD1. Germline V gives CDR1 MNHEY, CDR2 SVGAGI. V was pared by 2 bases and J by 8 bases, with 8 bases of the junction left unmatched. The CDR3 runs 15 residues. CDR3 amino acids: CASSYGTAGGEKLFF. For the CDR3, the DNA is TGTGCCAGCAGTTACGGGACAGCCGGTGGCGAAAAACTGTTTTTT.

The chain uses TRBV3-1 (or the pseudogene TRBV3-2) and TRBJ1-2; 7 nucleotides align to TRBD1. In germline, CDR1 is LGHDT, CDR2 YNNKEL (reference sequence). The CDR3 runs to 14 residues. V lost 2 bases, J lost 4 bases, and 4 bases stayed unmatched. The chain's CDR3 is CASSQRQGTYGYTF. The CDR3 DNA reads TGTGCCAGCAGCCAAAGACAGGGCACCTATGGCTACACCTTC.

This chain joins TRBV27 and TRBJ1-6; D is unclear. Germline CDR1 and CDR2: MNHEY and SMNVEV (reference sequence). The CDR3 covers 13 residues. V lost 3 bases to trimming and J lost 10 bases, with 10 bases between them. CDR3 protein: CASSFLGQSPLHF. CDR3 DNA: TGTGCCAGCAGTTTTCTGGGCCAGTCACCCCTCCACTTT.